These 18 T cell receptor beta chains came from one sample sequenced in a study of blood T cell repertoires in COVID-19. The repertoire was sequenced with immunoSEQ multiplex PCR; TCRdb's copy has only in-frame clones and lacks some. The sample contains roughly 150,000 clones, less than 90% of which appear only once. The sequencing input was PBMCs or T cells enriched from blood (not recorded which). All receptors come from a woman between 50 and 59 years old who had recovered from COVID-19.

This chain connects TRBV19 to TRBJ2-1; the match to TRBD2 covers 10 bases. J gave up 4 bases and V 1 base, and 10 bases lay outside the gene matches. The CDR3 has 18 amino acids. Germline V gene lookup returns CDR1 LNHDA and CDR2 SQIVND (reference sequence). The CDR3: CASSIAASGRASYNEQFF. The CDR3 DNA reads as TGTGCCAGTAGTATAGCCGCCAGCGGGAGGGCCAGTTACAATGAGCAGTTCTTC.

The chain combines TRBV28 with TRBJ1-4; D possibly corresponds to TRBD1 (5 bases). V lost 3 bases to trimming and J lost 3 bases, with 8 bases between them. Germline assignment: CDR1 MDHEN and CDR2 SYDVKM. The CDR3 runs 14 residues. The CDR3 loop reads CASSLEGPNEKLFF. In DNA form, the CDR3 reads TGTGCCAGCAGTTTGGAGGGGCCTAATGAAAAACTGTTTTTT.

The chain recombines TRBV7-2 with TRBJ2-1, with TRBD2 identical over 8 bases. CDR1 is SGHTA and CDR2 is FQGNSA in the germline V gene. CDR3 length equals 13 residues. V shed 5 bases and J 6 bases; nucleotides not matched to a gene: 3. In DNA form, the CDR3 reads TGTGCCAGCAGCACCGGGGGGGCCAATGAGCAGTTCTTC. It codes for CASSTGGANEQFF.

This clone showed up just once. The chain links TRBV11-3 to TRBJ2-7; perhaps TRBD1 as D (6 bases). V lost 2 bases and J lost 2, with 10 bases in between. The CDR3 runs 14 residues. Germline V gene sequence: CDR1 SGHNT, CDR2 YENEEA. CDR3 coding DNA: TGTGCCAGCAGCTTACGGGACACGACCTACGAGCAGTACTTC. It translates to CASSLRDTTYEQYF.

This chain uses TRBV2 with TRBJ1-6; 7 bases are shared with TRBD1. Losses at the gene ends were 4 bases for V and 6 bases for J; bases not matched to a gene: 3. Germline CDR1 SNHLY, CDR2 FYNNEI. The CDR3 loop spans 14 amino acids. The CDR3 nucleotides read TGTGCCAGCAGTGTGGACAGGACTAATTCACCCCTCCACTTT. Translating gives CASSVDRTNSPLHF.

This clone appeared a few times. V and J are TRBV27 and TRBJ2-1; 11 positions match TRBD1. Trimming took 6 bases from V and 15 from J; bases not matched to a gene: 13. The CDR3 contains 14 residues. The V gene's germline CDR1 is MNHEY and CDR2 SMNVEV (reference sequence). The chain's CDR3 is CASRPGQGDWARFF. The CDR3, as DNA: TGTGCCAGCAGGCCGGGACAGGGGGATTGGGCGCGGTTCTTC.

This clone was recorded only once. V gene TRBV11-3 combines with J gene TRBJ1-3, with D unclear. CDR1 is SGHNT and CDR2 is YENEEA in the germline V gene. V was cut by 5 bases and J by 4 bases, with 12 bases left in between. The CDR3 length is 14 residues. The CDR3 protein is CASSLRGVGNTIYF. DNA for the CDR3: TGTGCCAGCAGCCTCCGCGGGGTGGGAAACACCATATATTTT.

This sequence joins TRBV7-2 and TRBJ2-1; 10 bases line up with TRBD2. Germline V lookup: CDR1 SGHTA, CDR2 FQGNSA. The V gene end was trimmed by 2 bases and the J gene end by 2 bases; junction bases not matched to a gene: 6. CDR3 length: 17 residues. The CDR3 protein is CASSLFLAGVTYNEQFF. CDR3 nucleotides: TGTGCCAGCAGCTTATTTCTAGCGGGAGTCACCTACAATGAGCAGTTCTTC.

This clone has just one count. The V gene is TRBV18, the J gene TRBJ1-2; tentative D call: TRBD1 (6 bases). Germline lookup yields CDR1 KGHSH and CDR2 LQKENI. The CDR3 has 14 residues. V lost 4 bases and J 7 bases, leaving 16 bases between the germline ends. CDR3 sequence reads: CASSRKDSWPGYTF. For the CDR3, the DNA is TGTGCCAGCTCACGGAAGGACAGTTGGCCTGGCTACACCTTC. Full variable domain (rest looked up from reference TRBV18 and TRBJ1-2): NAGVMQNPRHLVRRRGQEARLRCSPMKGHSHVYWYRQLPEEGLKFMVYLQKENIIDESGMPKERFSAEFPKEGPSILRIQQVVRGDSAAYFCASSRKDSWPGYTFGSGTRLTVV.

This clone was detected only a few times. CDR3 DNA sequence: TGCGCCAGCAGCCAATGGGACAGTCTTAATGAAAAACTGTTTTTT. The encoded protein is CASSQWDSLNEKLFF. This rearrangement joins TRBV4-3 to TRBJ1-4; 7 bases agree with TRBD1. The length of the CDR3 is 15 residues. The V gene's germline CDR1 is LGHNA and CDR2 YSLEER. V was pared by 2 bases and J by 4 bases, with 4 bases of the junction left unmatched.

The chain combines TRBV28 with TRBJ2-6, with TRBD1 matching over 9 bases. The length of the CDR3 is 18 residues. Germline trimming cut 6 bases from V and 0 bases from J; bases unmatched to any gene: 9. Germline lookup yields CDR1 MDHEN and CDR2 SYDVKM. The CDR3 DNA reads TGTGCCAGCAGACGTTCCGGGACAGGGAGCTCTGGGGCCAACGTCCTGACTTTC. Its protein product is CASRRSGTGSSGANVLTF. Full variable domain (remainder filled in from reference TRBV28 and TRBJ2-6): DVKVTQSSRYLVKRTGEKVFLECVQDMDHENMFWYRQDPGLGLRLIYFSYDVKMKEKGDIPEGYSVSREKKERFSLILESASTNQTSMYLCASRRSGTGSSGANVLTFGAGSRLTVL.

V usage is TRBV27 and J usage is TRBJ2-7; 7 positions agree with TRBD1. The CDR3 is 16 amino acids. The V gene end was trimmed by 3 bases and the J gene end by 7 bases; junction bases not matched to a gene: 15. Germline V CDR1 and CDR2: MNHEY, SMNVEV (reference sequence). The CDR3 sequence: CASSFTGRTGLKEQYF. CDR3 bases: TGTGCCAGCAGTTTCACCGGACGGACAGGTCTGAAGGAGCAGTACTTC.

This clone was detected a few times. The chain is built from TRBV2 and TRBJ1-1; tentatively, D is TRBD1 (6 bases). The CDR3 length is 13 residues. Germline CDR1 is SNHLY and CDR2 is FYNNEI. The ends were cut back, 2 bases at V and 8 bases at J, with 12 bases in the middle. The CDR3 DNA is TGTGCCAGCAGTGAACAGGGGTTCGGGGAAGCTTTCTTT. Protein: CASSEQGFGEAFF.

The genes are TRBV4-2 and TRBJ1-5; no definite D call. V shed 8 bases and J shed 1 base, with 12 bases lying between them. Per the germline V gene, CDR1 is LGHNA and CDR2 is YNFKEQ. This CDR3 contains 14 residues. CDR3 nucleotides: TGTGCCAGCGCGCGAGGGCAAAGCAATCAGCCCCAGCATTTT. This sequence encodes CASARGQSNQPQHF.

This rearrangement joins TRBV3-1 (or the pseudogene TRBV3-2) to TRBJ2-1; TRBD2 matches 8 bases. The CDR3 spans 12 residues. The ends lost 2 bases at V and 9 bases at J; junction bases unmatched: 0. The germline gives CDR1 LGHDT, CDR2 YNNKEL (reference sequence). The CDR3 here is CASSQTSGEQFF. CDR3 DNA sequence: TGTGCCAGCAGCCAAACTAGCGGTGAGCAGTTCTTC.

This rearrangement joins TRBV18 to TRBJ2-1, with D perhaps TRBD1 (6 bases). This CDR3 region has 13 residues. V shed 4 bases and J shed 5 bases, with 9 bases lying between them. Germline lookup yields CDR1 KGHSH and CDR2 LQKENI. CDR3 DNA sequence: TGTGCCAGCTCACAAAGGACAGACAATGAGCAGTTCTTC. This encodes CASSQRTDNEQFF.

The gene calls are TRBV2 and TRBJ1-4, with a possible D match to TRBD1 (5 bases). Germline loops: CDR1 SNHLY, CDR2 FYNNEI. CDR3 length equals 12 residues. V was pared by 10 bases and J by 7 bases, with 13 bases between. In nucleotides, the CDR3 is TGTGCCACCAAAGGGACTTCTGAAAAACTGTTTTTT. It specifies CATKGTSEKLFF. The variable domain in full, with the rest retrieved from reference TRBV2 and TRBJ1-4, is EPEVTQTPSHQVTQMGQEVILRCVPISNHLYFYWYRQILGQKVEFLVSFYNNEISEKSEIFDDQFSVERPDGSNFTLKIRSTKLEDSAMYFCATKGTSEKLFFGSGTQLSVL.

This chain links TRBV4-1 with TRBJ2-5; TRBD2 matches at 16 bases. CDR1 and CDR2 from the germline V gene are MGHRA and YSYEKL. J lost 4 bases, V lost 0 bases, and 11 bases had no gene match. The CDR3 spans 20 residues. CDR3 residues: CASSQELPGTSGGVVETQYF. The CDR3 nucleotides are TGCGCCAGCAGCCAAGAACTCCCCGGGACTAGCGGGGGGGTTGTAGAGACCCAGTACTTC.